The 8 T cell receptor beta chains given below trace back to one sample, sequenced in a study of T-cell reconstitution after alpha-beta-depleted transplantation in children. Unique molecular identifiers tagged the TCRbeta library. Each CDR3 protein is one row after TCRdb ran MiXCR on the PCR reads. The sample has over 450,000 distinct CDR3 sequences; about 10% are singletons. The sample here was PBMCs, taken before TCRalphabeta/CD19-depleted stem cell transplant. These receptors came from a child aged 2-15 years with inherited bone marrow failure, due to receive a stem cell transplant.

This clonotype was seen at least ten times. This rearrangement joins TRBV15 to TRBJ1-6, with D hard to call. This CDR3 contains 16 residues. Germline V gene lookup returns CDR1 LNHNV and CDR2 YYDKDF (reference sequence). Trimming cost V 4 bases and J 0 bases, with 10 bases left between them. CDR3 coding DNA: TGTGCCACCAGCAATGGCCGAAGCTCCTATAATTCACCCCTCCACTTT. Protein sequence: CATSNGRSSYNSPLHF.

At least ten counts were recorded for this clonotype. J is TRBJ1-3 and V is TRBV7-2; 7 bases are a match to TRBD1. Unmatched junction bases numbered 7, after V lost 5 bases and J lost 0 bases. Per germline, CDR1 SGHTA and CDR2 FQGNSA. This CDR3 contains 16 residues. For the CDR3, the DNA is TGTGCCAGCAGCGACTTCAGGGGGAGCTCTGGAAACACCATATATTTT. Translated, it gives CASSDFRGSSGNTIYF.

The table lists this clonotype with a few counts. This chain links TRBV7-9 with TRBJ2-1; 9 nucleotides align to TRBD2. J was trimmed by 4 bases and V by 5 bases; bases with no gene match: 6. This CDR3 is built from 15 residues. Per germline, CDR1 SEHNR and CDR2 FQNEAQ (reference sequence). The CDR3 DNA is TGTGCCAGCAGCCCACTAGCGGGCCATTACAATGAGCAGTTCTTC. Translation gives CASSPLAGHYNEQFF.

This clonotype appeared many times. The chain links TRBV3-1 to TRBJ2-7; TRBD2 matches at 11 bases. Trimming took 1 base from V and 4 from J; bases not matched to a gene: 9. Germline CDR1 and CDR2: LGHDT and YNNKEL (reference sequence). The CDR3 spans 17 residues. Here the CDR3 DNA reads TGTGCCAGCAGCCAAGGGCCGACTAGCGGGATAACGTACGAGCAGTACTTC. Residues: CASSQGPTSGITYEQYF.

A few counts support this clonotype. The CDR3 loop is CASSLTGIAKNIQYF. CDR3 nucleotide sequence: TGTGCCAGCAGTCTAACAGGAATAGCCAAAAACATTCAGTACTTC. The V gene is TRBV27, the J gene TRBJ2-4; D possibly corresponds to TRBD1 (5 bases). The germline gives CDR1 MNHEY, CDR2 SMNVEV (reference sequence). CDR3 length: 15 amino acids. V lost 5 bases and J lost 0, with 11 bases in between.

At least ten counts were recorded for this clonotype. The chain carries TRBV7-2 and TRBJ1-1, with TRBD1 as a possible D gene (6 bases). CDR3 length: 15 residues. The germline V gene has CDR1 SGHTA and CDR2 FQGNSA. Trimming cost V 1 base and J 2 bases, with 11 bases left between them. CDR3 sequence: CASSLVFRGNTEAFF. CDR3 nucleotides: TGTGCCAGCAGCTTAGTCTTCAGGGGTAACACTGAAGCTTTCTTT.

This clonotype occurred many times. This sequence joins TRBV28 and TRBJ2-7, with D possibly being TRBD1 (8 bases). The V gene's germline CDR1 is MDHEN and CDR2 SYDVKM. V gave up 6 bases and J gave up 6 bases, with 18 bases separating them. The CDR3 contains 14 residues. CDR3 coding DNA: TGTGCCAGCAGGGACGGACAGGGAGGGAGCGAGCAGTACTTC. Its translation: CASRDGQGGSEQYF.

This clonotype was counted ten times or more. The chain recombines TRBV6-5 with TRBJ2-5; no definite D call. Germline loops: CDR1 MNHEY, CDR2 SVGAGI. There are 15 residues in the CDR3. V lost 0 bases to trimming and J lost 0 bases, with 8 bases between them. The CDR3 DNA sequence: TGTGCCAGCAGTTACTCGAACGGGTACCAAGAGACCCAGTACTTC. Protein product: CASSYSNGYQETQYF.